Here is one TCR beta chain with its context. This CDR3 spans 12 amino acids. With 1 base removed from V and 1 base from J, the gap between germline ends came to 4 bases. Per the germline V gene, CDR1 is SQVTM and CDR2 is ANQGSEA. The table came from immunoSEQ multiplex PCR; TCRdb's copy has only in-frame clones and leaves some out. The data hold fewer than 150,000 clones, with 75% to 90% observed a single time. This entry comes from a study of blood T cell repertoires in COVID-19. As for the study in general: PBMCs, B-cell-depleted T cells, or T cells provided the cDNA or gDNA that made up the material.

Cohorts were based on clinical histories the participants reported. The rearrangement joins TRBV29-1 to TRBJ2-5; D unresolved. Sequencing used PBMCs or T cells enriched from blood (not recorded which). This receptor was identified in a man aged 25-40 years who had recovered from COVID-19. In nucleotides, the CDR3 is TGCAGCGTTGAAGCATTCCAAGAGACCCAGTACTTC. Amino acid sequence: CSVEAFQETQYF. Drawing the rest from reference TRBV29-1 and TRBJ2-5, the complete variable domain is SAVISQKPSRDICQRGTSLTIQCQVDSQVTMMFWYRQQPGQSLTLIATANQGSEATYESGFVIDKFPISRPNLTFSTLTVSNMSPEDSSIYLCSVEAFQETQYFGPGTRLLVL.